The clone carrying this T cell receptor beta chain was found a few times. The data stem from a study of early T cells in non-severe SARS-CoV-2 infection. Study at large: Bulk RNA isolated from unsorted whole blood underwent sequencing; chains were not paired.

Unique molecular identifiers were attached to individual cDNA molecules. Each CDR3 protein gets one entry after TCRdb re-called the 5' RACE reads with MiXCR. The sample consists of about 130,000 distinct CDR3 sequences, just under 15% of them appearing once. The specimen sequenced was whole blood. This clonotype originated in an adult who was a healthcare worker with PCR-confirmed SARS-CoV-2 infection or an uninfected control (not recorded which).

CDR3 in amino acids: CASSQGVNEQFF. The CDR3 region has the DNA TGTGCCAGCAGCCAAGGAGTCAATGAGCAGTTCTTC. The gene calls are TRBV3-1 and TRBJ2-1; D gene ambiguous. V lost 1 base and J lost 6, with 4 bases in between. The germline V gene has CDR1 LGHDT and CDR2 YNNKEL (reference sequence). The CDR3 consists of 12 residues.